A single sample is the source of the 27 T cell receptor beta chains below, sequenced in a study of blood T cell dynamics during melanoma immunotherapy. Time point denoted: week 3, after first cycle of checkpoint inhibitor. Sequencing used immunoSEQ multiplex PCR; TCRdb keeps in-frame clones, though not all of them. The sample has approximately 28,000 clones; approximately 88% are singletons. Here the sequenced sample was blood, taken from a patient treated with checkpoint blockade. The receptors here all came from a human donor with melanoma.

This clone was counted between two and nine times. CDR3 loop: CASSSGDSSYGTEAFF. The CDR3 DNA is TGTGCCAGCAGCTCTGGGGACAGTTCATACGGCACTGAAGCTTTCTTT. The rearrangement uses TRBV9 and TRBJ1-1; 7 positions match TRBD1. The CDR3 consists of 16 residues. V was clipped by 4 bases and J by 4 bases; unmatched bases: 13. CDR1 is SGDLS, CDR2 YYNGEE, per germline. The full variable domain, with the rest looked up from reference TRBV9 and TRBJ1-1, is DSGVTQTPKHLITATGQRVTLRCSPRSGDLSVYWYQQSLDQGLQFLIQYYNGEERAKGNILERFSAQQFPDLHSELNLSSLELGDSALYFCASSSGDSSYGTEAFFGQGTRLTVV.

This chain connects TRBV5-4 to TRBJ2-7; TRBD1 or TRBD2 may be the D gene (5 bases each). The length of the CDR3 is 14 residues. The V end lost 4 bases, the J end lost 1 base, and 12 bases lay between the germline ends. The germline CDR1 and CDR2 sequences are SGHNT and YYREEE (reference sequence). CDR3 coding DNA: TGTGCCAGCAGCCCCCCAGGGACGTCCTACGAGCAGTACTTC. This codes for CASSPPGTSYEQYF.

V gene TRBV5-4 combines with J gene TRBJ1-2; D unresolved. Germline loops: CDR1 SGHNT, CDR2 YYREEE (reference sequence). This CDR3 is 12 amino acids long. V lost 3 bases and J 3 bases, leaving 6 bases between the germline ends. CDR3 in amino acids: CASSSQDYGYTF. The CDR3 DNA is TGTGCCAGCAGCTCCCAGGACTATGGCTACACCTTC.

This rearrangement joins TRBV5-4 to TRBJ2-7; 7 bases match TRBD1. The CDR3 loop spans 13 amino acids. Germline CDR1 reads SGHNT; CDR2 reads YYREEE (reference sequence). V gave up 3 bases and J gave up 3 bases; unmatched junction bases: 3. The CDR3 sequence: CASSSWTGYEQYF. In DNA, the CDR3 is TGTGCCAGCAGCTCTTGGACAGGCTACGAGCAGTACTTC.

The V and J genes are TRBV6-5 and TRBJ2-2; D is unclear. V lost 6 bases and J 8 bases, leaving 13 bases between the germline ends. The CDR3 sequence is 13 residues long. Germline lookup yields CDR1 MNHEY and CDR2 SVGAGI. The CDR3 sequence is CASRDPAPGELFF. The CDR3 bases are TGTGCCAGCAGGGACCCGGCCCCGGGGGAGCTGTTTTTT.

The V and J genes are TRBV5-1 and TRBJ1-2; TRBD1 agrees at 9 bases. CDR3 length equals 15 residues. Per germline, CDR1 SGHRS and CDR2 YFSETQ. The ends lost 0 bases at V and 8 bases at J; junction bases unmatched: 8. The CDR3 DNA reads as TGCGCCAGCAGCTTGGAAACCGGGACAGGGAAAGGCTACACCTTC. It codes for CASSLETGTGKGYTF.

The J gene is TRBJ1-4, the V gene TRBV19; no definite D call. The CDR3 has 15 amino acids. Per the germline V gene, CDR1 is LNHDA and CDR2 is SQIVND (reference sequence). V shed 7 bases and J shed 4 bases, with 16 bases lying between them. The chain's CDR3 is CASNSRGRGNEKLFF. Here the CDR3 DNA reads TGTGCCAGTAATAGTCGAGGGAGAGGTAATGAAAAACTGTTTTTT.

The rearrangement links TRBV5-4 to TRBJ2-1; 11 bases fit TRBD2. The CDR3 totals 15 residues. CDR1 and CDR2 from the germline V gene are SGHNT and YYREEE (reference sequence). With 2 bases clipped from V and 6 bases from J, the junction kept 4 bases outside the gene matches. The CDR3 reads CASSLGLAGLNEQFF. The DNA for the CDR3 is TGTGCCAGCAGCTTAGGACTAGCGGGTCTCAATGAGCAGTTCTTC.

Only a few counts were recorded for this clone. The genes are TRBV5-4 and TRBJ1-2; tentative D call: TRBD1 (6 bases). The germline V gene encodes CDR1 SGHNT and CDR2 YYREEE (reference sequence). The ends were cut back, 4 bases at V and 8 bases at J, with 12 bases in the middle. This CDR3 comprises 12 residues. CDR3 sequence (DNA): TGTGCCAGCAGCGGGAACAGGGACGGCTACACCTTC. This gives the protein CASSGNRDGYTF.

The chain employs TRBV5-1 and TRBJ2-2; 9 bases fit TRBD1. The germline CDR1 and CDR2 sequences are SGHRS and YFSETQ. This CDR3 is built from 15 residues. V lost 4 bases, J lost 3 bases, and 4 bases stayed unmatched. The CDR3 DNA reads TGCGCCAGCAGCCCCCGGACAGGGGACACCGGGGAGCTGTTTTTT. Its translation: CASSPRTGDTGELFF.

V gene TRBV6-1 combines with J gene TRBJ2-1, with 11 bases lining up with TRBD2. Trimming cost V 3 bases and J 9 bases; bases outside gene matches: 7. The CDR3 consists of 15 residues. The germline V gene has CDR1 MNHNS and CDR2 SASEGT. CDR3 region: CASSDWASGRTEQFF. CDR3 in DNA: TGTGCCAGCAGTGATTGGGCTAGCGGGAGGACTGAGCAGTTCTTC.

The chain is built from TRBV11-2 and TRBJ2-5; 7 bases line up with TRBD2. The junction had 18 bases not matched to a gene; V was cut back by 7 bases and J by 1 base. The CDR3 sequence is 18 residues long. In germline, CDR1 is SGHAT, CDR2 FQNNGV. The CDR3 region has the DNA TGTGCCAGCACCCTCTCCACGGTGGCGGGACTATTCCAAGAGACCCAGTACTTC. It encodes CASTLSTVAGLFQETQYF.

Remarks on this clone: The DNA is left out, because the CDR3 cannot be placed on it with certainty; the CDR3 is given as TCRdb lists it. The chain couples TRBV7-9 to TRBJ1-2. The CDR3 has 13 residues if both end residues are counted. Looked up from germline, CDR1 is SEHNR and CDR2 is FQNEAQ (reference sequence). This CDR3 is CASSLEFGAGYTF.

The chain recombines TRBV2 with TRBJ1-4; D possibly corresponds to TRBD1 (6 bases). The ends were cut back, 7 bases at V and 7 bases at J, with 13 bases in the middle. This CDR3 contains 13 residues. Germline V gene sequence: CDR1 SNHLY, CDR2 FYNNEI. CDR3 sequence: CASTAGASEKLFF. Here the CDR3 DNA reads TGTGCCAGCACCGCGGGGGCGAGTGAAAAACTGTTTTTT. The full variable domain, with the rest looked up from reference TRBV2 and TRBJ1-4, is EPEVTQTPSHQVTQMGQEVILRCVPISNHLYFYWYRQILGQKVEFLVSFYNNEISEKSEIFDDQFSVERPDGSNFTLKIRSTKLEDSAMYFCASTAGASEKLFFGSGTQLSVL.

The rearrangement uses TRBV4-1 and TRBJ1-2; a possible D gene is TRBD1 (6 bases). Trimming removed 0 bases from V and 3 bases from J, with 14 bases in between. CDR1 is MGHRA, CDR2 YSYEKL, per germline. The CDR3 length is 16 residues. CDR3 region: CASSQDYTGGHYGYTF. DNA for the CDR3: TGCGCCAGCAGCCAAGATTATACGGGGGGCCACTATGGCTACACCTTC.

The rearrangement uses TRBV29-1 and TRBJ2-1; the match to TRBD1 covers 9 bases. The germline gives CDR1 SQVTM, CDR2 ANQGSEA. CDR3 length: 17 amino acids. Losses at the gene ends were 1 base for V and 4 bases for J; bases not matched to a gene: 11. The CDR3 DNA follows: TGCAGCGTTGAAGCCTTCGGGACAGGGACGGGTTACAATGAGCAGTTCTTC. Amino acid sequence: CSVEAFGTGTGYNEQFF.

DNA for the CDR3: TGCAGCGTTGAAGATTGGGCAGGGGCGGCCTACGAGCAGTACTTC. It specifies CSVEDWAGAAYEQYF. This chain uses TRBV29-1 with TRBJ2-7; a weak D match, TRBD1 (6 bases). Germline assignment: CDR1 SQVTM and CDR2 ANQGSEA. The CDR3 is 15 residues long. Trimming removed 0 bases at V and 2 bases at J, with 14 bases between.

This CDR3 is CASSEWREGLNEQFF. DNA for the CDR3: TGCGCCAGCAGTGAGTGGCGGGAGGGCCTGAATGAGCAGTTCTTC. The V call is TRBV10-1, the J call TRBJ2-1; 9 positions match TRBD2. The CDR3 has 15 amino acids. Trimming removed 1 base from V and 7 bases from J; junction bases left unmatched: 5. Germline CDR1 WNHNN, CDR2 SYGVQD (reference sequence).

This clone was seen a single time. The chain joins TRBV4-3 to TRBJ1-2; D unclear. CDR1 is LGHNA, CDR2 YSLEER, per germline. The CDR3 consists of 12 residues. The V end lost 0 bases, the J end lost 8 bases, and 7 bases lay between the germline ends. The CDR3 protein is CASSQDRIGYTF. In nucleotides, the CDR3 is TGCGCCAGCAGCCAAGATCGAATAGGCTACACCTTC.

The V gene is TRBV19, the J gene TRBJ2-2; D call uncertain. Trimming shortened V by 2 bases and J by 1 base, and 5 bases separated the two germline ends. CDR3 length equals 14 residues. CDR1 and CDR2 (germline): LNHDA, SQIVND (reference sequence). The chain's CDR3 is CASSIRENTGELFF. The CDR3 coding sequence is TGTGCCAGTAGTATACGAGAGAACACCGGGGAGCTGTTTTTT.

The V gene is TRBV5-8, the J gene TRBJ2-1, with TRBD2 identical over 11 bases. V trimming: 3 bases; J trimming: 5 bases; junction bases outside the gene matches: 4. From germline, CDR1 is SGHTS and CDR2 YDEGEE. CDR3 size: 15 residues. The CDR3 coding sequence is TGTGCCAGCAGCTCGGGACTAGCGGCAAACAATGAGCAGTTCTTC. This sequence encodes CASSSGLAANNEQFF. The full variable domain, in which reference TRBV5-8 and TRBJ2-1 provide the parts outside the CDR3, is EAGVTQSPTHLIKTRGQQATLRCSPISGHTSVYWYQQALGLGLQFLLWYDEGEERNRGNFPPRFSGRQFPNYSSELNVNALELEDSALYLCASSSGLAANNEQFFGPGTRLTVL.

The V call is TRBV11-1, the J call TRBJ2-5; D gene unclear. Germline V gene sequence: CDR1 SGHAT, CDR2 FQDESV (reference sequence). The ends were cut back, 5 bases at V and 2 bases at J, with 15 bases in the middle. This CDR3 is built from 15 residues. The CDR3 DNA is TGTGCCAGCAGCACGCATGGACCGGTGCAAGAGACCCAGTACTTC. Translating it yields CASSTHGPVQETQYF.

V is TRBV30 and J is TRBJ2-7, with a tentative D call TRBD2 (6 bases). CDR1 and CDR2 from the germline V gene are GTSNPN and SVGIG (reference sequence). This CDR3 is 13 amino acids long. The V end lost 5 bases, the J end lost 0 bases, and 11 bases lay between the germline ends. CDR3 loop: CAWGTVSSYEQYF. The CDR3 DNA follows: TGTGCCTGGGGGACTGTCAGCTCCTACGAGCAGTACTTC.

The CDR3 DNA sequence: TGTGCCAGCAGCCATCCCGGACAGGCCCCGGGCTACACCTTC. Translated, it gives CASSHPGQAPGYTF. The chain carries TRBV4-2 and TRBJ1-2, with TRBD1 identical over 7 bases. Germline V CDR1 and CDR2: LGHNA, YNFKEQ. This CDR3 has 14 residues. The V gene end was trimmed by 3 bases and the J gene end by 8 bases; junction bases not matched to a gene: 9.

The chain carries TRBV30 and TRBJ1-4; D not resolved. CDR3 length: 18 residues. Germline V gives CDR1 GTSNPN, CDR2 SVGIG (reference sequence). Trimming left V 4 bases short and J 2 bases short, with 23 bases between. CDR3 sequence (DNA): TGTGCCTGGAAGGGTTCTGGTGTGTCCCGATGTACTAATGAAAAACTGTTTTTT. Translation: CAWKGSGVSRCTNEKLFF.

The CDR3 region has the DNA TGTGCCAGCAGTTCCACAGGGGCCCTTTTTCCCCAGCATTTT. Translating gives CASSSTGALFPQHF. The chain is built from TRBV28 and TRBJ1-5; TRBD1 matches at 7 bases. The CDR3 runs 14 residues. Per germline, CDR1 MDHEN and CDR2 SYDVKM. Trimming took 4 bases from V and 10 from J; bases not matched to a gene: 10.

The chain employs TRBV19 and TRBJ1-3; possibly TRBD1 for D (6 bases). Germline V gene sequence: CDR1 LNHDA, CDR2 SQIVND (reference sequence). V lost 4 bases and J lost 2, with 12 bases in between. The CDR3 totals 15 residues. The DNA for the CDR3 is TGTGCCAGTAGTACTCAGGGGTCCCCTGGAAACACCATATATTTT. It is translated as CASSTQGSPGNTIYF. The variable domain in full, with the rest retrieved from reference TRBV19 and TRBJ1-3, is DGGITQSPKYLFRKEGQNVTLSCEQNLNHDAMYWYRQDPGQGLRLIYYSQIVNDFQKGDIAEGYSVSREKKESFPLTVTSAQKNPTAFYLCASSTQGSPGNTIYFGEGSWLTVV.